This entry features one TCR beta chain sequence. This entry is derived from a study of blood T cell repertoires in COVID-19. As originally analysed: Estimates of nucleated cell counts were drawn from the amplification of reference gene primers. The protocol was immunoSEQ multiplex PCR, while the TCRdb copy is restricted to in-frame clones and leaves out a portion. For V, J and clone size, that table is used; D and trimming come from the DNA. The repertoire holds just under 75,000 clones, with over 80% as singletons. This clonotype was obtained from an elderly man with active or convalescent COVID-19. The material sequenced was peripheral blood.

The CDR3 DNA is TGTGCCAGCAGCTTAGTGGGGCCATACGAGCAGTACTTC. Its translation is CASSLVGPYEQYF. The chain uses TRBV7-8 and TRBJ2-7, with a possible D match to TRBD1 (5 bases). The CDR3 runs to 13 residues. The germline V and J ends were trimmed by 1 base and 4 bases, with 8 bases remaining between them. Looked up from germline, CDR1 is SGHVS and CDR2 is FQNEAQ.